A selection of T cell receptor beta chains follows, all from one sample in a study of shared T cell receptors in the human thymus. Generated by immunoSEQ multiplex PCR, the TCRdb table keeps only in-frame clones and is missing some. The table records hundreds of thousands of clones, roughly 86% of them present only once. These data were also filed under a second study, of human thymus T cells.

The source material was thymocytes. Receptors were obtained from a boy younger than two with a congenital heart defect. The CDR3 runs from the conserved cysteine through the conserved F or W. The D gene is left open where the match is weak. Some rows have no size entry. The others give once, few or many, or a class for an expanded clone.

d_call j_call clone_size v_call cdr3_nt cdr3_aa
NA TRBJ1-5 NA TRBV25-1 TGTGCCAGCAGTGGGGGGGGCGAAGGTGGACAGCCCCAGCATTTT CASSGGGEGGQPQHF
NA TRBJ2-7 NA TRBV27 TGTGCCAGCAGCTCTTCCTACGAGCAGTACTTC CASSSSYEQYF
NA TRBJ2-1 NA TRBV2 TGTGCCAGCGGTACGGGACACCTCTACAATGAGCAGTTCTTC CASGTGHLYNEQFF
TRBD2 TRBJ2-3 NA TRBV28 TGTGCCAGCAGCTCAGCGGGAGTGCAAGATACGCAGTATTTT CASSSAGVQDTQYF
NA TRBJ2-7 NA TRBV7-8 TGTGCCAGCAGCTTCGGGGGTGGTAGGTCCCACGAGCAGTACTTC CASSFGGGRSHEQYF
NA TRBJ2-1 NA TRBV27 TGTGCCAGCAGGAAGGGGGTTAGGGCGGGAGCCAGTCAGGGTGAGCAGTTCTTC CASRKGVRAGASQGEQFF
NA TRBJ2-3 NA TRBV5-6 TGTGCCAGCAGCTTCAGATGTCGAGAGGGCCCAGATACGCAGTATTTT CASSFRCREGPDTQYF
NA TRBJ1-1 NA TRBV19 TGTGCCAGCGATCCCCTCGGGGTGCGGGGGAACACTGAAGCTTTCTTT CASDPLGVRGNTEAFF
TRBD2 TRBJ2-2 NA TRBV4-1 TGCGCCAGCAGCCCCAAACCCCCAGGGACTAGTGACACCGGGGAGCTGTTTTTT CASSPKPPGTSDTGELFF
NA TRBJ1-6 NA TRBV6-5 TGTGCCAGCAGGATCAGGGGAAATAATTCACCCCTCCACTTT CASRIRGNNSPLHF
NA TRBJ1-4 NA TRBV15 TGTGCCACCAGCAGAGAATATGGCGGACGGGAGCCAAATGAAAAACTGTTTTTT CATSREYGGREPNEKLFF
TRBD2 TRBJ2-2 once TRBV5-4 TGTGCCAGCAGCTTCTCTAGCGGCGGGTCCGGGGAGCTGTTTTTT CASSFSSGGSGELFF
TRBD1 TRBJ1-6 NA TRBV7-2 TGTGCCAGCAGACCAACAGGGGCCCATTCACCCCTCCACTTT CASRPTGAHSPLHF
TRBD1 TRBJ1-5 NA TRBV11-2 TGTGCCAGCAGCTCCGACAGGGCTAGCAATCAGCCCCAGCATTTT CASSSDRASNQPQHF
NA TRBJ1-6 NA TRBV7-2 TGTGCCAGCAGCTTAGTGGCAGGGGTCACCTCACCCCTCCACTTT CASSLVAGVTSPLHF
TRBD1 TRBJ2-5 once TRBV6-5 TGTGCCAGCAGTAGCCGGGACAGGGGGGGAGAGACCCAGTACTTC CASSSRDRGGETQYF
NA TRBJ1-2 few TRBV6-5 TGTGCCAGCAGTTACTCATCAGGGGATGGCTACACCTTC CASSYSSGDGYTF
NA TRBJ1-5 NA TRBV28 TGTGCCAGCAGTTTAGGCGCGGGGAGCAATCAGCCCCAGCATTTT CASSLGAGSNQPQHF
NA TRBJ1-5 NA TRBV12-5 TGTGCTAGTGGTTTTTTTCGGGGGAGCAATCAGCCCCAGCATTTT CASGFFRGSNQPQHF
TRBD2 TRBJ2-3 NA TRBV4-2 TGTGCCAGCAGCCAAGCCTCCACGGGGGGGCCTTTGGATACGCAGTATTTT CASSQASTGGPLDTQYF
NA TRBJ1-1 NA TRBV12-5 TGTGCTAGTGGTTTGGCGACCCAGGGTTTGAACACTGAAGCTTTCTTT CASGLATQGLNTEAFF
NA TRBJ1-5 NA TRBV7-2 TGTGCCAGCAGCTTAGATGGGGGGGAGGGCAATCAGCCCCAGCATTTT CASSLDGGEGNQPQHF
TRBD1 TRBJ1-1 NA TRBV4-1 TGCGCCAGCAGCCAAGATCAGACAGGGGCGGGCACTGAAGCTTTCTTT CASSQDQTGAGTEAFF
TRBD1 TRBJ1-1 NA TRBV27 TGTGCCAGCAGTTCCCCGGGACAGGGGAAGGCTGAAGCTTTCTTT CASSSPGQGKAEAFF